The 25 T cell receptor beta chains below come from one sample, sequenced in a study of neurological immune-mediated disorders. Using its own MiXCR run on the 5' RACE reads, TCRdb lists one record per CDR3 protein. The data hold 60,000 to 85,000 distinct CDR3 sequences, with 4.5% to 6.5% observed a single time. Sample: PBMCs. The receptors derive from a woman aged 25 to 39 with multiple sclerosis.

This clonotype was detected many times. The rearrangement links TRBV15 to TRBJ1-1; 7 bases fit TRBD1. The V segment lost 7 bases and the J segment 0 bases; nucleotides outside the gene matches: 2. Germline assignment: CDR1 LNHNV and CDR2 YYDKDF (reference sequence). This CDR3 spans 13 amino acids. CDR3 coding DNA: TGTGCCACCACACAGGGGATGAACACTGAAGCTTTCTTT. Translation: CATTQGMNTEAFF.

This clonotype was detected many times. V is TRBV29-1 and J is TRBJ1-1, with unresolved D. V lost 1 base and J 3 bases, leaving 12 bases between the germline ends. Germline lookup yields CDR1 SQVTM and CDR2 ANQGSEA. The CDR3 is 14 amino acids. This chain's CDR3 is CSVEGLLLDTEAFF. The CDR3 DNA sequence: TGCAGCGTTGAAGGGCTCCTTTTAGACACTGAAGCTTTCTTT.

The chain combines TRBV20-1 with TRBJ2-3; D is possibly TRBD2 (6 bases). Trimming removed 6 bases at V and 0 bases at J, with 19 bases between. Germline lookup yields CDR1 DFQATT and CDR2 SNEGSKA (reference sequence). The CDR3 runs 16 residues. The DNA for the CDR3 is TGCAGTGCCGGCCGTTCGGGACTGACTAGCACAGATACGCAGTATTTT. Translated: CSAGRSGLTSTDTQYF.

The chain combines TRBV5-6 with TRBJ1-2; 9 bases line up with TRBD1. Germline V gene data show CDR1 as SGHDT and CDR2 as YYEEEE. Trimming at V came to 4 bases and at J to 4 bases, leaving 8 bases not matched to a gene. The CDR3 has 15 amino acids. The CDR3 loop reads CASSRTDRGFYGYTF. The CDR3 DNA reads as TGTGCCAGCAGCCGCACCGACAGGGGGTTCTATGGCTACACCTTC.

This clonotype was picked up a small number of times. V is TRBV12-3 or TRBV12-4 and J is TRBJ2-2, with 7 bases aligning to TRBD1. The V and J ends lost 2 bases and 4 bases, in that order; junction bases with no gene match: 7. There are 16 residues in the CDR3. The CDR3 region is CASSLLTGVGTGELFF. The CDR3 DNA reads TGTGCCAGCAGTTTACTTACAGGGGTTGGCACCGGGGAGCTGTTTTTT.

The chain combines TRBV12-3 or TRBV12-4 with TRBJ2-1; a possible D gene is TRBD2 (5 bases). Trimming pared 6 bases from V and 0 bases from J, leaving 12 bases between. This CDR3 has 15 amino acids. The CDR3 here is CASRVSGSSYNEQFF. The CDR3 DNA reads as TGTGCCAGCAGGGTCTCGGGGAGCTCCTACAATGAGCAGTTCTTC.

DNA of the CDR3: TGCGCCAGCAGCTTTGGGGGCACCGGGGAGCTGTTTTTT. Translating it yields CASSFGGTGELFF. This chain uses TRBV5-1 with TRBJ2-2; D may be TRBD1 or TRBD2 (5 bases each). Trimming removed 2 bases from V and 4 bases from J, with 6 bases in between. The germline V gene has CDR1 SGHRS and CDR2 YFSETQ. There are 13 residues in the CDR3.

Many counts were recorded for this clonotype. This chain links TRBV20-1 with TRBJ2-7; D gene uncertain. CDR3 length: 11 amino acids. Germline V lookup: CDR1 DFQATT, CDR2 SNEGSKA (reference sequence). V was shortened by 6 bases and J by 2 bases, with 8 bases between the two germline ends. The CDR3 loop is CSATLAYEQYF. The CDR3 nucleotides are TGCAGTGCCACGTTGGCCTACGAGCAGTACTTC.

Ten or more counts support this clonotype. This chain uses TRBV5-1 with TRBJ1-2, with 7 bases lining up with TRBD1. After removal of 4 bases from V and 1 base from J, the junction contained 4 bases not matched to a gene. The germline V gene encodes CDR1 SGHRS and CDR2 YFSETQ. The CDR3 length is 14 residues. The CDR3, as DNA: TGCGCCAGCAGCGCGGCAGGGGGTAACTATGGCTACACCTTC. It specifies CASSAAGGNYGYTF. Supplemented by reference TRBV5-1 and TRBJ1-2, the full variable domain reads KAGVTQTPRYLIKTRGQQVTLSCSPISGHRSVSWYQQTPGQGLQFLFEYFSETQRNKGNFPGRFSGRQFSNSRSEMNVSTLELGDSALYLCASSAAGGNYGYTFGSGTRLTVV.

The J gene is TRBJ2-3, the V gene TRBV20-1, with TRBD2 identical over 11 bases. V trimming: 6 bases; J trimming: 4 bases; junction bases outside the gene matches: 9. Germline V gene sequence: CDR1 DFQATT, CDR2 SNEGSKA (reference sequence). The CDR3 sequence is 15 residues long. Here the CDR3 DNA reads TGCAGTGCCAGACTACTAGCGGGAGTAGCAGATACGCAGTATTTT. Protein sequence: CSARLLAGVADTQYF.

In its sample, this clonotype was seen many times. The chain links TRBV5-1 to TRBJ2-3, with 7 bases identical to TRBD2. Germline V lookup: CDR1 SGHRS, CDR2 YFSETQ. CDR3 length: 14 amino acids. The V gene end was trimmed by 6 bases and the J gene end by 3 bases; junction bases not matched to a gene: 7. CDR3 loop: CASTISGGTDTQYF. The CDR3, as DNA: TGCGCCAGCACCATTTCGGGGGGAACAGATACGCAGTATTTT.

This clonotype was seen ten or more times. CDR3 residues: CASSLVRLYGYTF. The CDR3 coding sequence is TGTGCCAGCAGTTTAGTCCGTCTCTATGGCTACACCTTC. J is TRBJ1-2 and V is TRBV12-3 or TRBV12-4; D gene uncertain. The CDR3 has 13 residues. With 1 base removed from V and 4 bases from J, the gap between germline ends came to 7 bases.

The rearrangement links TRBV20-1 to TRBJ2-7, with TRBD2 matching over 12 bases. CDR3 length: 14 amino acids. J lost 5 bases, V lost 4 bases, and 6 bases had no gene match. Germline V CDR1 and CDR2: DFQATT, SNEGSKA (reference sequence). The CDR3 spells CSATSGRASDEQYF. The CDR3 DNA reads as TGCAGTGCTACTAGCGGGAGGGCCAGCGACGAGCAGTACTTC.

The chain is built from TRBV5-1 and TRBJ2-5; 7 bases are shared with TRBD2. Trimming removed 5 bases from V and 4 bases from J; junction bases left unmatched: 11. Germline V gives CDR1 SGHRS, CDR2 YFSETQ. This CDR3 region has 15 residues. The CDR3 spells CASRGGSRPGETQYF. CDR3 coding DNA: TGCGCCAGCAGGGGGGGGAGTCGCCCGGGAGAGACCCAGTACTTC.

This clonotype turned up a few times. This chain uses TRBV10-1 with TRBJ2-4, with 8 bases matching TRBD1. CDR1 is WNHNN, CDR2 SYGVQD, per germline (reference sequence). This CDR3 has 16 amino acids. With V trimmed by 3 bases and J by 2 bases, 6 bases remained unmatched. The CDR3 reads CASSDDRGETKNIQYF. Written as DNA, the CDR3 is TGCGCCAGCAGTGATGACAGGGGTGAAACCAAAAACATTCAGTACTTC.

Many counts were recorded for this clonotype. V and J are TRBV7-6 and TRBJ2-7; 7 bases map to TRBD2. Germline trimming cut 3 bases from V and 6 bases from J; bases unmatched to any gene: 8. Germline V lookup: CDR1 SGHVS, CDR2 FNYEAQ. This CDR3 is built from 14 residues. CDR3 amino acids: CASSFPGRTSEQYF. DNA of the CDR3: TGTGCCAGCAGCTTCCCCGGGAGGACGTCCGAGCAGTACTTC.

This clonotype was observed many times. V and J are TRBV5-1 and TRBJ2-3, with a possible D match to TRBD2 (6 bases). The CDR3 is 16 amino acids. The V gene lost 2 bases and the J gene lost 2 bases, with 15 bases spanning the gap. In germline, CDR1 is SGHRS, CDR2 YFSETQ. CDR3 region: CASSLSGGEYTDTQYF. CDR3 coding DNA: TGCGCCAGCAGCTTAAGCGGAGGGGAGTACACAGATACGCAGTATTTT.

This clonotype was seen many times. Here the CDR3 DNA reads TGTGCCAGCAGCTTCTGGGGGGTTGGCGCCTACGAGCAGTACTTC. Its translation is CASSFWGVGAYEQYF. The genes are TRBV13 and TRBJ2-7; D may be TRBD2 (6 bases). The CDR3 is 15 amino acids. Looked up from germline, CDR1 is PRHDT and CDR2 is FYEKMQ (reference sequence). Trimming cost V 3 bases and J 2 bases, with 14 bases left between them.

This clonotype was counted ten times or more. The V call is TRBV27, the J call TRBJ2-2; the match to TRBD1 covers 10 bases. The CDR3 is made up of 18 amino acids. Germline CDR1 and CDR2: MNHEY and SMNVEV (reference sequence). The V and J ends lost 1 base and 5 bases, in that order; junction bases with no gene match: 10. The CDR3 region is CASSLFPRTGGPTGELFF. CDR3 DNA: TGTGCCAGCAGTTTATTTCCCAGGACAGGGGGACCAACCGGGGAGCTGTTTTTT.

This clonotype was detected many times. A much larger clone is a single base away; this may be a read error. This chain links TRBV5-1 with TRBJ2-1; D is unresolved. V lost 1 base and J 8 bases, leaving 4 bases between the germline ends. CDR3 length equals 11 residues. CDR1 SGHRS and CDR2 YFSETQ come from the germline V gene. DNA for the CDR3: TGCGCCAGCAGCTTGAACGATGAGCAGTTCTTC. This codes for CASSLNDEQFF.

At least ten counts were recorded for this clonotype. V usage is TRBV20-1 and J usage is TRBJ1-5; D is possibly TRBD1 (6 bases). The CDR3 is 13 residues long. V was cut by 5 bases and J by 9 bases, with 17 bases left in between. Germline assignment: CDR1 DFQATT and CDR2 SNEGSKA (reference sequence). CDR3 coding DNA: TGCAGTGCTCCGGGACGGGGGCAAGGGCCCCAGCATTTT. Protein product: CSAPGRGQGPQHF.

This clonotype was seen repeatedly, ten times or more. J is TRBJ1-2 and V is TRBV20-1; the D is unclear. With 8 bases removed from V and 8 bases from J, the gap between germline ends came to 15 bases. The CDR3 spans 11 residues. Germline-derived CDR1 and CDR2 are DFQATT and SNEGSKA (reference sequence). This CDR3 reads CSFGPAGGYTF. CDR3 sequence (DNA): TGCAGTTTTGGTCCGGCAGGAGGCTACACCTTC.

This clonotype was counted ten times or more. This rearrangement joins TRBV7-9 to TRBJ1-1; TRBD1 matches 7 bases. The V gene's germline CDR1 is SEHNR and CDR2 FQNEAQ (reference sequence). The ends lost 6 bases at V and 2 bases at J; junction bases unmatched: 9. The CDR3 covers 15 residues. The CDR3 sequence is CASRQGQVPNTEAFF. The CDR3, as DNA: TGTGCCAGCAGACAAGGACAGGTCCCAAACACTGAAGCTTTCTTT.

The table lists this clonotype with many counts. The chain couples TRBV20-1 to TRBJ2-1; 10 positions agree with TRBD1. V was pared by 4 bases and J by 8 bases, with 8 bases of the junction left unmatched. The CDR3 totals 14 residues. Per germline, CDR1 DFQATT and CDR2 SNEGSKA (reference sequence). The CDR3 region is CSAILLGQGHEQFF. The CDR3 coding sequence is TGCAGTGCTATACTTTTGGGACAGGGGCATGAGCAGTTCTTC.

This sequence joins TRBV20-1 and TRBJ2-7; the D is unclear. The CDR3 consists of 11 residues. V was trimmed by 2 bases and J by 3 bases, leaving 5 bases between them. Germline V gene data show CDR1 as DFQATT and CDR2 as SNEGSKA (reference sequence). The CDR3 protein is CSARRVYEQYF. CDR3 bases: TGCAGTGCTAGACGGGTCTACGAGCAGTACTTC.